This T cell receptor (beta chain) stems from a study of beta chain features in type 1 diabetes. Study conclusions and caveats: No resolution was reached here on whether HLA type influences TCRB rearrangement. Among patients with Type 1 diabetes, TCRB CDR3s were moderately but significantly shorter in every one of the four CD4+ subsets. Sequencing of cDNA might inflate the share of cells that strongly express TCR.

Remarks on this clone: Its cognate antigen is unknown.

This CDR3 is built from 15 residues. Trimming stripped 2 bases from V and 1 base from J, with 11 bases between. The germline gives CDR1 MNHEY, CDR2 SVGAGI. Every bit of the isolated RNA underwent reverse transcription, so sequencing read expressed TCRB transcripts. An average around 3.3 million reads came from naive, central memory and regulatory T cell samples. Assay: immunoSEQ multiplex PCR; the TCRdb copy retains only in-frame clones and omits some. Here the sample spans about 280,000 clones, approximately 15% being singletons. This clonotype originated in a man aged 18 to 29 with type 1 diabetes. The sequencing input was naive CD4+ T cells from blood. This chain joins TRBV6-5 and TRBJ1-1; D gene unclear. The CDR3 bases are TGTGCCAGCAGTTACGGTAACAGAAGGAACACTGAAGCTTTCTTT. Protein: CASSYGNRRNTEAFF.